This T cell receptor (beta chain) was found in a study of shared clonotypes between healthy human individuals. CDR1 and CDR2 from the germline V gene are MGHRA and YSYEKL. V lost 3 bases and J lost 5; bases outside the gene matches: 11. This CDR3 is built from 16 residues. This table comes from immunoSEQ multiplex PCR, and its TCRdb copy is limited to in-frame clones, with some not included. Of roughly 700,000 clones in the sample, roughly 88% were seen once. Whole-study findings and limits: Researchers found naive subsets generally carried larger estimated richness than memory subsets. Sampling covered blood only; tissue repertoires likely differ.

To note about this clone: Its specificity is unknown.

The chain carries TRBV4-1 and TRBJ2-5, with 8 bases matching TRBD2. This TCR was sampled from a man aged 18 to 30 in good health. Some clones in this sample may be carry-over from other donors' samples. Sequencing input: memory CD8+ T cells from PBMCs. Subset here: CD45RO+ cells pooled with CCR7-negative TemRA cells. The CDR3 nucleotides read TGCGCCAGCAGCCAGGTCTGGAGCGGGAGTATCGAGACCCAGTACTTC. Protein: CASSQVWSGSIETQYF.